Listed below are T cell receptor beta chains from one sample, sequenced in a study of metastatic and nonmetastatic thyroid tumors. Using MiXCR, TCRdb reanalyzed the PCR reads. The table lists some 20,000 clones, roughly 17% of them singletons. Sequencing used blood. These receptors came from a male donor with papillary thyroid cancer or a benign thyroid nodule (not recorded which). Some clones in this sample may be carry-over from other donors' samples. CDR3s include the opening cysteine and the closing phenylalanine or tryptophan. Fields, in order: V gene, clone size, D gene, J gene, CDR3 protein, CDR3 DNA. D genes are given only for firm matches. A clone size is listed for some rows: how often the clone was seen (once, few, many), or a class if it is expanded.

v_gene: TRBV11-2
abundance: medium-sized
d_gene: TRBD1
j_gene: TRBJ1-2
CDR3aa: CASPGGRNVIGYGYTF
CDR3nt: TGTGCCAGCCCAGGGGGGCGGAATGTTATCGGCTATGGCTACACCTTC

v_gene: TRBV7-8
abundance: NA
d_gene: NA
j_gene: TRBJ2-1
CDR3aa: CASSVELTGTEQFF
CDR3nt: TGTGCCAGCAGTGTAGAGCTTACTGGGACTGAGCAGTTCTTC

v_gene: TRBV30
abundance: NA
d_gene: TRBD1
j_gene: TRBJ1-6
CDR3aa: CAWSQGQDNSPLHF
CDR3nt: TGTGCCTGGAGTCAGGGACAGGATAATTCACCCCTCCACTTT

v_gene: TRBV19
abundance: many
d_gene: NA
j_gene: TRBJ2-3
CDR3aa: CASSIVRQTDTQYF
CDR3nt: TGTGCCAGTAGTATAGTTCGACAAACAGATACGCAGTATTTT

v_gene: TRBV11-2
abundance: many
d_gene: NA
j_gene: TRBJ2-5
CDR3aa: CASSLEETQYF
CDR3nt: TGTGCCAGCAGCTTAGAGGAGACCCAGTACTTC

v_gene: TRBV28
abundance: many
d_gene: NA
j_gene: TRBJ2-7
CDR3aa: CASNGHLYEQYF
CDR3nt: TGTGCCAGCAATGGACACCTCTACGAGCAGTACTTC

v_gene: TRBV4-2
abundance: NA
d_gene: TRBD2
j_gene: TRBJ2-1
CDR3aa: CASSGLAGVLMCEQFF
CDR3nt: TGTGCCAGCAGCGGACTAGCGGGAGTGTTGATGTGTGAGCAGTTCTTC

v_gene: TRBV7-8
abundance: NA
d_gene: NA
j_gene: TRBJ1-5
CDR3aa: CASSIRGQQMGQPQHF
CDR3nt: TGTGCCAGCAGCATCCGCGGACAACAGATGGGTCAGCCCCAGCATTTT

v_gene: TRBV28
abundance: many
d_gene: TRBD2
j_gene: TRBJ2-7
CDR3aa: CASSAGTSGYEQYF
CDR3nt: TGTGCCAGCAGCGCCGGGACTAGCGGCTACGAGCAGTACTTC

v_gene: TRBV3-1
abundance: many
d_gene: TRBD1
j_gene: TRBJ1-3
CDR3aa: CASSHGQGGNTIYF
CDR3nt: TGTGCCAGCAGCCACGGACAGGGTGGAAACACCATATATTTT

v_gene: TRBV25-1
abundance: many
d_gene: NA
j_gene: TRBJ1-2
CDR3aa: CASSDAGAGYTF
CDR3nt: TGTGCCAGCAGTGATGCAGGGGCCGGCTACACCTTC

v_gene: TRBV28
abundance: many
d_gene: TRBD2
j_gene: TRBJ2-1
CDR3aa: CASSFTGRAREQFF
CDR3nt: TGTGCCAGCAGTTTTACCGGGAGGGCACGTGAGCAGTTCTTC

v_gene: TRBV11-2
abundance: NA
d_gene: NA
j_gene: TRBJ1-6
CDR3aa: CASRIRGGGINSPLHF
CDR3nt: TGTGCCAGCAGGATAAGGGGGGGGGGGATTAATTCACCCCTCCACTTT

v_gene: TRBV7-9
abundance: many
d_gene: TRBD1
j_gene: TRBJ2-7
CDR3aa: CASSLPGQGSYEQYF
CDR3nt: TGTGCCAGCAGCCTCCCGGGACAGGGTTCCTACGAGCAGTACTTC

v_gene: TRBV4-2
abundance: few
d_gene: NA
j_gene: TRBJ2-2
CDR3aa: CASSQVFGDTGELFF
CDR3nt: TGTGCCAGCAGCCAAGTGTTCGGGGACACCGGGGAGCTGTTTTTT

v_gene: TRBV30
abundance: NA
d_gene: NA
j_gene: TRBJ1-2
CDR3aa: CAWSKGSYGYTF
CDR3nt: TGTGCCTGGAGTAAGGGGTCCTATGGCTACACCTTC

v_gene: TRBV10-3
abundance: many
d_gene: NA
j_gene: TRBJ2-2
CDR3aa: CAISDRGGEGTGELFF
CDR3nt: TGTGCCATCAGTGACAGGGGAGGGGAGGGCACCGGGGAGCTGTTTTTT

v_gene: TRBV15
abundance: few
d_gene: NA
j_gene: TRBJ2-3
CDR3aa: CATSRGQISDTQYF
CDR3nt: TGTGCCACCAGCAGAGGCCAGATATCAGATACGCAGTATTTT

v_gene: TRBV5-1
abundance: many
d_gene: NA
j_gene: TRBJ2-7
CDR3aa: CASSYNPGRAYEQYF
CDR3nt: TGCGCCAGCAGTTATAATCCCGGGAGAGCCTACGAGCAGTACTTC

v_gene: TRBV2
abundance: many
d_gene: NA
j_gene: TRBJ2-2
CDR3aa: CASRGANTGELFF
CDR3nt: TGTGCCAGCCGCGGGGCGAACACCGGGGAGCTGTTTTTT

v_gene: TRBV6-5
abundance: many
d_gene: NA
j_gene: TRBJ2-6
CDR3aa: CASSYSDSGANVLTF
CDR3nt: TGTGCCAGCAGTTACTCGGACTCTGGGGCCAACGTCCTGACTTTC

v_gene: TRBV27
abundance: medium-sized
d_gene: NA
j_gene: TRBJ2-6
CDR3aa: CASSLAPDSGANVLTF
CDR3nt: TGTGCCAGCAGTCTAGCACCCGACTCTGGGGCCAACGTCCTGACTTTC

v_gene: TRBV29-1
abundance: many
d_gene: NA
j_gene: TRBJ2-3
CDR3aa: CSVELLNTDTQYF
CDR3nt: TGCAGCGTTGAACTGCTTAACACAGATACGCAGTATTTT